A single TCR beta chain is shown here with its context. What it binds is not known. In nominal health when sampled, donors likely had unrecorded immune exposures nonetheless. The CDR3 is made up of 15 amino acids. From germline, CDR1 is SGHTA and CDR2 FQGNSA. The V and J ends lost 6 bases and 1 base, in that order; junction bases with no gene match: 7. This sample was included in a study of cytomegalovirus exposure and HLA in healthy donors. Background on the study: Among the 400 or so donors who were genotyped, about 80% fell in the genetic ancestry cluster that is associated with self-reported Caucasian donors.

60 Vbeta and 13 Jbeta primers were used in PCR. Sequencing used immunoSEQ multiplex PCR; TCRdb keeps in-frame clones, though not all of them. The sample records more than 110,000 clones, 75% to 85% being singletons. Study conclusions and caveats: Later analysis showed most CMV-associated TCR beta chains appearing HLA-restricted.

What was sequenced was PBMCs. This TCR was recovered from a female donor in good health and CMV-seronegative. The chain recombines TRBV7-2 with TRBJ2-5, with 8 bases aligning to TRBD2. The CDR3, as DNA: TGTGCCAGCAGTCTCAGCGGGGGAAGCCAAGAGACCCAGTACTTC. Its translation is CASSLSGGSQETQYF.